These T cell receptor beta chains were read from a single sample in a study of T cells in Graves' hyperthyroidism and ophthalmopathy. A single record per CDR3 protein comes from TCRdb applying MiXCR to the multiplex PCR reads. The sample lists 300,000 to 400,000 distinct CDR3 sequences, roughly 20% occurring once. Sequencing used blood. Every receptor here comes from a woman between 50 and 59 years old with Graves' hyperthyroidism. Each CDR3 is given with its conserved first and last residue. For some rows the clone size is stated as once, few or many, or as a class when expanded; others skip it.

v_gene: TRBV9
abundance: NA
j_gene: TRBJ1-1
CDR3aa: CASSLSGNEAFF

v_gene: TRBV28
abundance: many
j_gene: TRBJ1-5
CDR3aa: CASSLFRTNQPQHF

v_gene: TRBV15
abundance: NA
j_gene: TRBJ2-3
CDR3aa: CATSRDQGRGTDTQYF

v_gene: TRBV20-1
abundance: few
j_gene: TRBJ2-1
CDR3aa: CSAGGQGGNEQFF

v_gene: TRBV11-1
abundance: many
j_gene: TRBJ1-1
CDR3aa: CASSSLDRAEAFF

v_gene: TRBV12-3/TRBV12-4
abundance: many
j_gene: TRBJ1-4
CDR3aa: CASSRQQLNEKLFF

v_gene: TRBV6-1
abundance: NA
j_gene: TRBJ1-2
CDR3aa: CASSKGQGARGYTF

v_gene: TRBV29-1
abundance: many
j_gene: TRBJ2-1
CDR3aa: CSVEPEDRGPHEQFF

v_gene: TRBV20-1
abundance: NA
j_gene: TRBJ2-7
CDR3aa: CSATIASYEQYF

v_gene: TRBV29-1
abundance: NA
j_gene: TRBJ1-1
CDR3aa: CSVEGELRNTEAFF

v_gene: TRBV25-1
abundance: few
j_gene: TRBJ2-3
CDR3aa: CASSDLHKGRNTQYF

v_gene: TRBV4-1
abundance: few
j_gene: TRBJ1-6
CDR3aa: CASSQELAGPSYNSPLHF

v_gene: TRBV28
abundance: many
j_gene: TRBJ1-1
CDR3aa: CASRTAGTEAFF

v_gene: TRBV10-3
abundance: NA
j_gene: TRBJ2-5
CDR3aa: CAISAGDRDRETQYF

v_gene: TRBV27
abundance: few
j_gene: TRBJ1-1
CDR3aa: CASSLSGGVTEAFF

v_gene: TRBV5-1
abundance: NA
j_gene: TRBJ1-4
CDR3aa: CASSSQTGSNEKLFF

v_gene: TRBV5-6
abundance: few
j_gene: TRBJ2-1
CDR3aa: CASRLTRTGHNEQFF

v_gene: TRBV3-1
abundance: many
j_gene: TRBJ2-3
CDR3aa: CASSQEYPRGTDTQYF

v_gene: TRBV12-3/TRBV12-4
abundance: few
j_gene: TRBJ2-1
CDR3aa: CASGWGNEQFF

v_gene: TRBV12-3/TRBV12-4
abundance: many
j_gene: TRBJ2-2
CDR3aa: CASSRTGSDTGELFF

v_gene: TRBV4-1
abundance: many
j_gene: TRBJ1-2
CDR3aa: CASRSHRGGVNYGYTF

v_gene: TRBV20-1
abundance: NA
j_gene: TRBJ2-5
CDR3aa: CSAREWQQETQYF

v_gene: TRBV6-2/TRBV6-3
abundance: few
j_gene: TRBJ2-7
CDR3aa: CASSPGGFYEQYF

v_gene: TRBV3-1
abundance: many
j_gene: TRBJ1-6
CDR3aa: CASSPLGAPLHF

v_gene: TRBV10-3
abundance: NA
j_gene: TRBJ1-1
CDR3aa: CAISEFPLGAGTEAFF

v_gene: TRBV6-1
abundance: NA
j_gene: TRBJ2-2
CDR3aa: CASSERLAALNTGELFF